Given below is one T cell receptor (beta chain) in context. The germline CDR1 and CDR2 sequences are SGHVS and FQNEAQ. This CDR3 has 12 amino acids. Trimming pared 1 base from V and 4 bases from J, leaving 4 bases between. The sample originates from a study of CD8+ T cells in alopecia areata. Specified treatment: oral pan-JAK inhibitor, 5-10 mg twice daily. Extracted RNA was reverse transcribed into cDNA, the sequencing template. TCRdb's copy holds only in-frame clones and misses some; the assay was immunoSEQ multiplex PCR. The sample has roughly 200,000 clones, about three fifths seen once. The V gene is TRBV7-8, the J gene TRBJ1-1; D unclear. The specimen was CD8+ T cells sorted from blood, collected at week 24, from a patient treated with tofacitinib. The receptor was derived from a human donor with alopecia areata. The CDR3 coding sequence is TGTGCCAGCAGCTTAGGTGTCACTGAAGCTTTCTTT. Residues: CASSLGVTEAFF.